A selection of T cell receptor beta chains follows, all from one sample in a study of response to subunit inactivated influenza vaccine. TCRdb processed the RT-PCR reads anew with MiXCR; each CDR3 protein has one entry. This sample has about 650,000 distinct CDR3 sequences, with approximately 14% found just once. Sequencing used PBMCs from blood, obtained less than 15 days before vaccination. The receptors shown here come from a man between 45 and 60 years old who received an inactivated influenza vaccine. Both conserved end residues are part of each CDR3. The D gene is left open where the match is weak. Clone size is stated in some rows and not others, as once, few, many or a class when expanded.

TRBJ2-2,TRBV18,14,few,.,TGTGCCAGCTCAGCGACCCGAAACACCGGGGAGCTGTTTTTT,CASSATRNTGELFF
TRBJ2-7,TRBV7-9,12,few,.,TGTGCCAGCAGCTTGTGGCAGACCGAGCAGTACTTC,CASSLWQTEQYF
TRBJ1-1,TRBV15,14,few,.,TGTGCCACCAGCCGCGGAGGGGTGAACACTGAAGCTTTCTTT,CATSRGGVNTEAFF
TRBJ2-3,TRBV12-3/TRBV12-4,13,many,.,TGTGCCAGCAGTTCTCCTTGGGCAGATACGCAGTATTTT,CASSSPWADTQYF
TRBJ2-5,TRBV11-1,15,.,.,TGTGCCAGCAGCCCCAGGTGGCGGGTTCAAGAGACCCAGTACTTC,CASSPRWRVQETQYF
TRBJ2-2,TRBV9,16,few,.,TGTGCCAGCAGCGTAGTATTAGGGGGAAGCGCCGGGGAGCTGTTTTTT,CASSVVLGGSAGELFF
TRBJ2-2,TRBV4-3,14,many,.,TGCGCCAGCAGCCGGAGGGTGAACACCGGGGAGCTGTTTTTT,CASSRRVNTGELFF
TRBJ2-3,TRBV20-1,12,many,.,TGCAGTGCTGTCCCCAACACAGATACGCAGTATTTT,CSAVPNTDTQYF
TRBJ2-5,TRBV12-3/TRBV12-4,11,many,.,TGTGCCAGCAGTTTTGAAAGCACCCAGTACTTC,CASSFESTQYF
TRBJ1-3,TRBV7-2,15,few,.,TGTGCCAGCAGCTCTACAGGGATATCTGGAAACACCATATATTTT,CASSSTGISGNTIYF
TRBJ2-1,TRBV7-2,15,.,.,TGTGCCAGCAGCTTAGGCGGGATAAGGAGAAATGAGCAGTTCTTC,CASSLGGIRRNEQFF
TRBJ1-2,TRBV5-1,16,few,TRBD1,TGCGCCAGCAGCCCTACGGACAGGGCATTCGGGTATGGCTACACCTTC,CASSPTDRAFGYGYTF
TRBJ2-2,TRBV5-5,15,many,TRBD1,TGTGCCAGCAGCCGCGACAGGGCCCTCAACGGGGAGCTGTTTTTT,CASSRDRALNGELFF
TRBJ2-1,TRBV5-1,16,many,.,TGCGCCAGCAGCTTGGATGGCACCACCACCTACAATGAGCAGTTCTTC,CASSLDGTTTYNEQFF
TRBJ2-2,TRBV20-1,13,few,.,TGCAGTGCTAACAGGGGGGGAACCGGGGAGCTGTTTTTT,CSANRGGTGELFF
TRBJ2-1,TRBV3-2,22,.,.,TGTGCCAGCAGCCTAACCGGGGGACTAGCGGGAGTTAAAATGAGCTCCTACAATGAGCAGTTCTTC,CASSLTGGLAGVKMSSYNEQFF
TRBJ2-2,TRBV18,13,.,.,TGTGCCAGCTCATCTTCGGAGACCGGGGAGCTGTTTTTT,CASSSSETGELFF
TRBJ2-7,TRBV3-1,14,.,.,TGTGCCAGCAGCCCGGAGGCGGAGGGGTACGAGCAGTACTTC,CASSPEAEGYEQYF
TRBJ1-1,TRBV20-1,14,.,.,TGCAGTGCTAGATCGGGAGGCGGGTTAACTGAAGCTTTCTTT,CSARSGGGLTEAFF
TRBJ2-7,TRBV14,15,.,.,TGTGCCAGCAGCCAAGGAACAAGCGCCGCCTACGAGCAGTACTTC,CASSQGTSAAYEQYF
TRBJ2-3,TRBV20-1,16,few,TRBD1,TGCAGTGCTAGAGCTCGGGACAGGGGGAGGACAGATACGCAGTATTTT,CSARARDRGRTDTQYF
TRBJ1-4,TRBV20-1,13,few,TRBD1,TGCAGTGCAAGGACAGGGGCCGGTGAAAAACTGTTTTTT,CSARTGAGEKLFF
TRBJ2-1,TRBV2,12,.,.,TGTGCCAGCAGGAACTGGGGTAATGAGCAGTTCTTC,CASRNWGNEQFF
TRBJ2-1,TRBV4-2,17,.,TRBD2,TGTGCCAGCAGCCAACCTAAGGGGAGTAGCGGGTACAATGAGCAGTTCTTC,CASSQPKGSSGYNEQFF
TRBJ2-1,TRBV7-2,12,.,.,TGTGCCAGCAGCTTAGGCCTAGGGGGGCAGTTCTTC,CASSLGLGGQFF
TRBJ1-3,TRBV5-1,15,few,.,TGCGCCAGCAGCCTGACCGTAGCCACGGGAAACACCATATATTTT,CASSLTVATGNTIYF
TRBJ1-2,TRBV5-1,11,.,.,TGCGCCAGCAGAGAACAGGGTTCTTTGACCTTC,CASREQGSLTF
TRBJ2-5,TRBV7-2,15,.,.,TGTGCCAGCAGCTTGTCGTCGGGGTCTCTCGAGACCCAGTACTTC,CASSLSSGSLETQYF
TRBJ1-5,TRBV5-5,15,.,TRBD1,TGTGCCAGCAGCCGATGGACAGGGGGAAATCAGCCCCAGCATTTT,CASSRWTGGNQPQHF
TRBJ2-7,TRBV10-3,14,.,.,TGTGCCATCAGTGAGTCGAGAGACTCCAGCGAGCAATACTTC,CAISESRDSSEQYF
TRBJ1-1,TRBV20-1,15,few,TRBD1,TGCAGTGCGACGGGGACAGGAAGAATGAACACTGAAGCTTTCTTT,CSATGTGRMNTEAFF
TRBJ2-3,TRBV2,13,.,TRBD2,TGTGCCAGCAAGGGACTAGCGGAGTATACGCAGTATTTT,CASKGLAEYTQYF
TRBJ2-1,TRBV20-1,15,.,.,TGCAGTGCTAGAGATTGGCAGCGGGCGAGGTATGAGCAGTTCTTC,CSARDWQRARYEQFF
TRBJ1-3,TRBV5-1,16,.,.,TGCGCCAGCAGCTTGACTTTGCAGCGCTTTGGAAACACCATATATTTT,CASSLTLQRFGNTIYF
TRBJ1-1,TRBV27,17,few,.,TGTGCCAGCAGTTTCACACAGGGCAATAGTATGAACACTGAAGCTTTCTTT,CASSFTQGNSMNTEAFF
TRBJ1-1,TRBV20-1,15,.,TRBD1,TGCAGTGCTAGAAATCTACAGGGGCGCCGGACTGAAGCTTTCTTT,CSARNLQGRRTEAFF
TRBJ2-1,TRBV5-1,16,.,TRBD2,TGCGCCAGCAGCTTGTATAGCGGGGGGTCGAGCAATGAGCAGTTCTTC,CASSLYSGGSSNEQFF
TRBJ2-1,TRBV7-8,15,few,TRBD2,TGTGCCAGCAGCTTAGACGCGGGGGGGCCCCAGGAGCAGTTCTTC,CASSLDAGGPQEQFF
TRBJ2-6,TRBV11-2,19,.,TRBD1,TGTGCCAGCAGCTTGGGGGGGGACAGGGGTCTCCCTGGGGCCAACGTCCTGACTTTC,CASSLGGDRGLPGANVLTF
TRBJ2-7,TRBV10-3,15,many,TRBD2,TGTGCCATCAGTGAGGGACTAGCGGGGGGGAACGAGCAGTACTTC,CAISEGLAGGNEQYF
TRBJ2-7,TRBV20-1,14,.,TRBD2,TGCAGTGCCCCTAATAGCGGGAGACCCTACGAGCAGTACTTC,CSAPNSGRPYEQYF
TRBJ2-7,TRBV7-2,15,few,TRBD1,TGTGCCAGCAGCAACGACGGGACAGGTCCCTACGAGCAGTACTTC,CASSNDGTGPYEQYF
TRBJ2-1,TRBV7-9,15,.,.,TGTGCCAGCAGTTACGGACTGGTCTCCTACAATGAGCAGTTCTTC,CASSYGLVSYNEQFF
TRBJ2-7,TRBV7-6,13,few,TRBD2,TGTGCCAGCAGCTTTGGGGGAGGGGACGAGCAGTACTTC,CASSFGGGDEQYF
TRBJ2-1,TRBV2,15,.,TRBD1,TGTGCCAGCAGTGATTCAGGGGGCGAGTACAATGAGCAGTTCTTC,CASSDSGGEYNEQFF
TRBJ2-1,TRBV3-1,19,few,.,TGTGCCAGCAGCCAAGATCCTCCGAGCTATGGAGTAGGATATCTAAAGCAGTTCTTC,CASSQDPPSYGVGYLKQFF
TRBJ2-1,TRBV7-2,17,.,.,TGTGCCAGCAGCTTAGGGCGCGGTCTAACGAGGGACCACGAGCAGTTCTTC,CASSLGRGLTRDHEQFF
TRBJ2-7,TRBV5-1,13,.,.,TGCGCCAGTACAGGTGAGAGCTCCTACGAGCGGTACTTC,CASTGESSYERYF
TRBJ2-3,TRBV7-9,13,few,.,TGTGCCAGCCGACAAGGCCTCACAGATACGCAGTATTTT,CASRQGLTDTQYF
TRBJ1-3,TRBV12-3/TRBV12-4,11,many,.,TGTGCCAGCAGTTTGAGGACCACCATATATTTT,CASSLRTTIYF
TRBJ2-7,TRBV2,13,once,TRBD1,TGTGCCAGCACCGGGGACAGCTCCTACGAGCAGTACTTC,CASTGDSSYEQYF
TRBJ1-3,TRBV5-6,13,few,TRBD1,TGTGCCAGCAGCGGACAGGGGATCCACACCATATATTTT,CASSGQGIHTIYF
TRBJ2-5,TRBV7-2,15,.,TRBD1,TGTGCCAGCAGCTTAGGGGACAGGTACCAAGAGACCCAGTACTTC,CASSLGDRYQETQYF
TRBJ1-2,TRBV15,15,few,.,TGTGCCACCAGCAGAGATTCGGCTTGGGGCTATGGCTACACCTTC,CATSRDSAWGYGYTF
TRBJ1-2,TRBV6-5,17,.,TRBD1,TGTGCCAGCAGTTCCCCGGACAGGGCAGCCTGGAGGGATGGCTACACCTTC,CASSSPDRAAWRDGYTF
TRBJ1-2,TRBV3-1,16,few,.,TGTGCCAGCAGCCAAAGTACAGGGATTTCTAACTATGGCTACACCTTC,CASSQSTGISNYGYTF
TRBJ1-1,TRBV20-1,13,.,.,TGCAGTGCCTCACGGGGGGAAAGGACTGAAGCTTTCTTT,CSASRGERTEAFF
TRBJ1-1,TRBV6-2/TRBV6-3,16,.,.,TGTGCCAGCTTGAAGGACGGCTTTTTTAGAGGCACTGAAGCTTTCTTT,CASLKDGFFRGTEAFF